The clone carrying this TCR beta chain was seen ten or more times. The target antigen is unknown. V lost 4 bases, J lost 3 bases, and 16 bases lay in between. CDR3 size: 15 residues. Germline V CDR1 and CDR2: SGHRS, YFSETQ. The entry originates in a study of blood T cells in healthy people across ages. About the study: Using template switching, researchers captured about one barcoded beta molecule for each two T cells.

A J-beta primer mix and a sample-barcoded 5' primer were used in a second PCR of about 7 to 12 cycles. Every cDNA molecule bore a tag from a template-switch adaptor containing 12 random nucleotides. No fewer than 2.5 million CDR3-containing paired-end reads came from each sample. TCRdb used MiXCR to reprocess the 5' RACE reads, holding one entry per CDR3 protein. The sample carries hundreds of thousands of distinct CDR3 sequences, under 65% recorded once. Overall study results and limits: There were more naive CD4+ cells and higher diversity in long-lived donors than in aged donors.

The sequence was collected from a man in his 60s in good health. V is TRBV5-1 and J is TRBJ1-1; D is possibly TRBD1 (5 bases). Sample: blood. CDR3 bases: TGCGCCAGCAGCCCGCGGACAACCGCGGACACTGAAGCTTTCTTT. It encodes CASSPRTTADTEAFF.